Listed below are T cell receptor beta chains from one sample, sequenced in a study of cytomegalovirus exposure and HLA in healthy donors. Profiling relied on immunoSEQ multiplex PCR, and the TCRdb table lists in-frame clones only, not all of them. The sample records some 140,000 clones, 89% being singletons. The material sequenced was PBMCs. Receptors were obtained from a woman younger than 30 in good health and CMV-seropositive. The conserved cysteine and the conserved F or W are not part of the CDR3 here.

>TRBJ2-5|TRBV9
ASSPRPGLGGETQY
>TRBJ2-7|TRBV7-3
ASSLRRTALEQY
>TRBJ2-7|TRBV5-1
ASRSEGAREQY
>TRBJ1-3|TRBV27
ASSLWAGAGHTIY
>TRBJ1-3|TRBV25-1
ASSASSGSGNTIY
>TRBJ1-1|TRBV18
ASSPPGRVGTEAF
>TRBJ1-6|TRBV6-6
ASRAADRGNSPLH
>TRBJ2-7|TRBV6-5
ASRQTGISSYEQY
>TRBJ1-6|TRBV2
ATGTGDSPLH
>TRBJ2-1|TRBV5-4
ASSPGYDYVDEQF
>TRBJ1-2|TRBV4-1
ASSQDRDRGNYGYT
>TRBJ1-5|TRBV5-6
ASSSGQVQPQH
>TRBJ2-7|TRBV7-2
ASSPDRDYEQY
>TRBJ1-1|TRBV5-1
ASSFSRDRDEAF
>TRBJ2-3|TRBV27
ASRRTGASTDTQY
>TRBJ1-3|TRBV11-1
ASSFSGGNTIY
>TRBJ2-1|TRBV10-3
AVHPGGGGHNEQF
>TRBJ2-3|TRBV7-9
ASSAGQGFRDTQY
>TRBJ2-1|TRBV29-1
SVEDQVPHEQF
>TRBJ2-7|TRBV28
ASSINRGDEQY
>TRBJ2-5|TRBV11-1
ASSLGLHTGRETQY
>TRBJ1-2|TRBV6-5
ASSRGTVYGYT
>TRBJ2-3|TRBV30
AWRGQGYTDTQY
>TRBJ1-1|TRBV6-1
ASSEFERFSSGAF
>TRBJ2-3|TRBV30
AWSVDFTPQDTQY
>TRBJ2-1|TRBV6-4
ASSFEHSSYNEQF
>TRBJ1-1|TRBV6-6
ASTEDWVTF
>TRBJ1-4|TRBV15
ATSRDPTETYEKLF
>TRBJ1-1|TRBV19
ASSTGTGGAF
>TRBJ2-3|TRBV7-6
ASSLDFGGAHHTQY
>TRBJ2-7|TRBV4-1
ASRDLAGISYEQY
>TRBJ2-5|TRBV15
ATSRDGTGETQY
>TRBJ2-7|TRBV2
ASSVERGTSEQY
>TRBJ2-2|TRBV9
ASGETRGDGIAGELF
>TRBJ2-5|TRBV11-2
ASSPTTTGKWTQY
>TRBJ2-2|TRBV29-1
SVKQGASGELF
>TRBJ1-1|TRBV9
ASSVEAVAF
>TRBJ2-3|TRBV6-5
ASSSTRGTDTQY
>TRBJ2-5|TRBV11-2
ASSLGTGLETQY
>TRBJ1-5|TRBV6-5
ACSVGGQGNQPQH
>TRBJ2-2|TRBV30
AWSDGTVGELF
>TRBJ2-3|TRBV5-6
ASSPAAHTSTDTQY
>TRBJ2-5|TRBV27
ASSPGLAGGETQY
>TRBJ1-5|TRBV10-2
ASSDDSSNQPQH
>TRBJ1-1|TRBV28
ASITGTANTEAF
>TRBJ2-5|TRBV19
ASSAIQGTETQY
>TRBJ1-4|TRBV25-1
ASRTFSGEKLF
>TRBJ2-3|TRBV7-6
ASMSPGGRTDTQY
>TRBJ2-7|TRBV2
ASSEGVYFYEQY
>TRBJ1-2|TRBV27
ASSPSGQGAYGYT
>TRBJ2-5|TRBV5-1
ASSLGTLAGDETQY
>TRBJ1-1|TRBV5-1
ASSFTGTGEAF
>TRBJ2-2|TRBV25-1
ASSATTGGRTGELF
>TRBJ1-5|TRBV19
ASRLSPGQGRNQPQH
>TRBJ1-1|TRBV4-2
ASSQDTGEDTEAF